This TCR beta chain derives from a study of OX40 agonist ivuxolimab in advanced cancers. Turning to the study itself: Prior anti-PD-1, anti-PD-L1 or anti-CTLA-4 therapy was allowed; 30% to 40% had some.

Generated by immunoSEQ multiplex PCR, the TCRdb table keeps only in-frame clones and is missing some. Among more than 30,000 clones, roughly 86% were seen once, and the ten largest hold roughly 27%. Germline assignment: CDR1 MGHRA and CDR2 YSYEKL. V was trimmed by 2 bases and J by 2 bases, leaving 7 bases between them. The CDR3 contains 15 residues. This chain connects TRBV4-1 to TRBJ2-6; D is unresolved. The clonotype originates from an adult with an advanced solid tumor such as melanoma, head and neck, liver or kidney cancer. Source: CD4+ or CD8+ T cells sorted from blood, taken in a trial of the OX40 agonist ivuxolimab. The CDR3 coding sequence is TGCGCCAGCAGCCAAAGGGTCACTGGGGCCAACGTCCTGACTTTC. Translated: CASSQRVTGANVLTF.